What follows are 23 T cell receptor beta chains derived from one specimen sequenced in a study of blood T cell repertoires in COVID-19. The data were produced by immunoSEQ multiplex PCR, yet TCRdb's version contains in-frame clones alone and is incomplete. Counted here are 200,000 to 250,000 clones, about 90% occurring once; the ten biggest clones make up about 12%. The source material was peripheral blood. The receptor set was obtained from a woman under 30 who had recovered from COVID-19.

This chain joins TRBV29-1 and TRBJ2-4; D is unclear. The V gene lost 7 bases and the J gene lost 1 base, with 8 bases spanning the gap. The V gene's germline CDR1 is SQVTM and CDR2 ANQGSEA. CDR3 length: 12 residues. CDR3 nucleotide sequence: TGCAGCGCAGTGGAGGCCAAAAACATTCAGTACTTC. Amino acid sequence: CSAVEAKNIQYF. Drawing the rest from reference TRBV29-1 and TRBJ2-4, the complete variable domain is SAVISQKPSRDICQRGTSLTIQCQVDSQVTMMFWYRQQPGQSLTLIATANQGSEATYESGFVIDKFPISRPNLTFSTLTVSNMSPEDSSIYLCSAVEAKNIQYFGAGTRLSVL.

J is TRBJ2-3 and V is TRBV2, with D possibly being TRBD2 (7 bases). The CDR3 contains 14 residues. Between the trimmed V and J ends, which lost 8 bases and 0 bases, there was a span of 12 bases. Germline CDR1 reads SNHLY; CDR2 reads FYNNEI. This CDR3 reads CASGGDTSTDTQYF. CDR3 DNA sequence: TGTGCCAGCGGGGGGGACACTAGCACAGATACGCAGTATTTT.

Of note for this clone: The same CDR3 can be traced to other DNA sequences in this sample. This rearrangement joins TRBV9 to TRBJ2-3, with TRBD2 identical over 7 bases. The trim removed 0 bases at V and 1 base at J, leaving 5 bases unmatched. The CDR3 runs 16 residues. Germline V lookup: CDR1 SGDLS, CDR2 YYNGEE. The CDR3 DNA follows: TGTGCCAGCAGCGTAGGACTAGCAGGTGGCACAGATACGCAGTATTTT. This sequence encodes CASSVGLAGGTDTQYF.

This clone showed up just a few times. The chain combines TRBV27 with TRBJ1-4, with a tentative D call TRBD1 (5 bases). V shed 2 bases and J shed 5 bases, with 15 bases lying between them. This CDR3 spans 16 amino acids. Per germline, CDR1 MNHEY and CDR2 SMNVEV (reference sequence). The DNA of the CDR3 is TGTGCCAGCAGTTTACTGGACACAAGGGGAAATGAAAAACTGTTTTTT. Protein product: CASSLLDTRGNEKLFF.

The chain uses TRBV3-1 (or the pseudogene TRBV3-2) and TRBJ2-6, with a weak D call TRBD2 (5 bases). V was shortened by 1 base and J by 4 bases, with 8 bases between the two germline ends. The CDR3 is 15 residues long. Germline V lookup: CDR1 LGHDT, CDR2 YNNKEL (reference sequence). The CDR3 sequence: CASSQGTGGANVLTF. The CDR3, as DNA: TGTGCCAGCAGCCAAGGAACGGGGGGGGCCAACGTCCTGACTTTC.

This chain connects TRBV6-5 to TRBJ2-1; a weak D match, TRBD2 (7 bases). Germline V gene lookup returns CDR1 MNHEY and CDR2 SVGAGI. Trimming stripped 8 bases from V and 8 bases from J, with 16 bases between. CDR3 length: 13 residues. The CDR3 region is CASRGALKDEQFF. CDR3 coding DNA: TGTGCCAGCCGGGGGGCCCTTAAGGATGAGCAGTTCTTC.

The CDR3: CASSVNRGDNTEAFF. CDR3 DNA sequence: TGTGCCAGCAGCGTAAACCGGGGAGACAACACTGAAGCTTTCTTT. The V call is TRBV7-9, the J call TRBJ1-1; the D is unclear. Per the germline V gene, CDR1 is SEHNR and CDR2 is FQNEAQ (reference sequence). V shed 5 bases and J shed 2 bases, with 15 bases lying between them. This CDR3 region has 15 residues.

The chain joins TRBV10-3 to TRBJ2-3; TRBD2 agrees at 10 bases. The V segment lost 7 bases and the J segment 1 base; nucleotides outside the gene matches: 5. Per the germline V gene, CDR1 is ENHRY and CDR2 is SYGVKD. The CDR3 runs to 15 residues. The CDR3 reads CAITETSGGTDTQYF. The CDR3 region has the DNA TGTGCCATCACCGAAACTAGCGGGGGCACAGATACGCAGTATTTT.

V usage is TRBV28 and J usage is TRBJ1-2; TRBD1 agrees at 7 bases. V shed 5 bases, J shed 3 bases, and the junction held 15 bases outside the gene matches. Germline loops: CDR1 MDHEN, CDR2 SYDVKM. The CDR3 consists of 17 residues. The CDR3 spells CASSPGDSPRNYYGYTF. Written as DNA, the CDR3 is TGTGCCAGCAGTCCCGGGGACAGTCCCCGTAATTACTATGGCTACACCTTC.

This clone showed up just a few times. The CDR3 region has the DNA TGTGCCAGCAGTGACCATACTAGCAGCAACACAGATACGCAGTATTTT. It encodes CASSDHTSSNTDTQYF. The V and J genes are TRBV6-4 and TRBJ2-3; possibly TRBD2 for D (6 bases). The CDR3 extends over 16 amino acids. Trimming shortened V by 2 bases and J by 2 bases, and 14 bases separated the two germline ends. The V gene's germline CDR1 is MRHNA and CDR2 SNTAGT.

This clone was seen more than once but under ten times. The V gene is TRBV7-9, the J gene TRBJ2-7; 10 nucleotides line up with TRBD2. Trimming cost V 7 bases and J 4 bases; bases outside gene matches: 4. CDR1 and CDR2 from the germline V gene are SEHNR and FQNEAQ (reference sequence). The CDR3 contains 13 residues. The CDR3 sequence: CASTGTSDYEQYF. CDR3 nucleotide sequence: TGTGCCAGCACCGGGACTAGCGATTACGAGCAGTACTTC. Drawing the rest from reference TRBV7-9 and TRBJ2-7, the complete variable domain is DTGVSQNPRHKITKRGQNVTFRCDPISEHNRLYWYRQTLGQGPEFLTYFQNEAQLEKSRLLSDRFSAERPKGSFSTLEIQRTEQGDSAMYLCASTGTSDYEQYFGPGTRLTVT.

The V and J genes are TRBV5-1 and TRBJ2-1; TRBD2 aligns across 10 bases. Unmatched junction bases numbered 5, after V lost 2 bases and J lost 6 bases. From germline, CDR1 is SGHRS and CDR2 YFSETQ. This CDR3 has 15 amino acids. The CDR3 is CASSFLAGVSNEQFF. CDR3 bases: TGCGCCAGCAGCTTCCTAGCGGGAGTAAGCAATGAGCAGTTCTTC.

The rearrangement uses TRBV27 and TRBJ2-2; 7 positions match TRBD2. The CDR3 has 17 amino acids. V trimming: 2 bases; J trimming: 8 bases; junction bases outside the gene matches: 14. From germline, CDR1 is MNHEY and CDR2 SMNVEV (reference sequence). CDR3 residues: CASSLRWRERVSGELFF. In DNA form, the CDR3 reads TGTGCCAGCAGTTTACGATGGCGGGAGAGGGTTTCGGGGGAGCTGTTTTTT.

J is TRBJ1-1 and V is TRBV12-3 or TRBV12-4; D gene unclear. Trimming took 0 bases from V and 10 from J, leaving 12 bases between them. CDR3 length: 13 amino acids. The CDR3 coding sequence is TGTGCCAGCAGTTTAGCATTTAACACGGGAGCTTTCTTT. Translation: CASSLAFNTGAFF.

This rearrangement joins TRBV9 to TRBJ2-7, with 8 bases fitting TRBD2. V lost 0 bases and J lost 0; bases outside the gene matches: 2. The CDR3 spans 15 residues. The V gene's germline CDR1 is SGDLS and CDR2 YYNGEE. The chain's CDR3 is CASSVESGSSYEQYF. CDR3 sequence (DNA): TGTGCCAGCAGCGTAGAGAGCGGGAGCTCCTACGAGCAGTACTTC.

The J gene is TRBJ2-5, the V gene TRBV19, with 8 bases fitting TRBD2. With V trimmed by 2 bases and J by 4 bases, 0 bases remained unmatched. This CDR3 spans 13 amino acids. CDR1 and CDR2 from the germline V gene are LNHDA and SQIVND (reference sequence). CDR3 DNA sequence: TGTGCCAGTAGTATACTAGCGGGAGAGACCCAGTACTTC. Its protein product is CASSILAGETQYF.

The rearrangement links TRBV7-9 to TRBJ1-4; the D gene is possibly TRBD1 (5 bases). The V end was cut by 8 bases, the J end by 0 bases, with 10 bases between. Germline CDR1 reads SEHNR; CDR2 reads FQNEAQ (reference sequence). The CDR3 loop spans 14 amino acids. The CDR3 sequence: CASGTPTTNEKLFF. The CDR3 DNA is TGTGCCAGCGGGACTCCTACAACTAATGAAAAACTGTTTTTT.

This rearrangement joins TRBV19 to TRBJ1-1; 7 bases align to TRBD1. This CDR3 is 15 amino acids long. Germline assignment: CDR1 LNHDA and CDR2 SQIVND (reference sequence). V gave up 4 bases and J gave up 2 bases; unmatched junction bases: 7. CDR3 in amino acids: CASSKWTGSNTEAFF. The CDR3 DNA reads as TGTGCCAGTAGTAAGTGGACAGGTAGTAACACTGAAGCTTTCTTT.

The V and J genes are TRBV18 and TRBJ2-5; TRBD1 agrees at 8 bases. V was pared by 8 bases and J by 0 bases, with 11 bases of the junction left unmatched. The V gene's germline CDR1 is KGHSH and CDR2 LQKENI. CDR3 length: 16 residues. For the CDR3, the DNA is TGTGCCAGCAGTTGGACCGGGACAGGATACCAAGAGACCCAGTACTTC. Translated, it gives CASSWTGTGYQETQYF.

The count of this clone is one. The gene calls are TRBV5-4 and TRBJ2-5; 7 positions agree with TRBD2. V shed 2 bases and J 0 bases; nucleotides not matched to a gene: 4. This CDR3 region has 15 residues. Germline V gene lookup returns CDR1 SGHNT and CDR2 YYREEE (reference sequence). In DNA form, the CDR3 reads TGTGCCAGCAGCTTATTAGCGGGCAACCAAGAGACCCAGTACTTC. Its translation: CASSLLAGNQETQYF.

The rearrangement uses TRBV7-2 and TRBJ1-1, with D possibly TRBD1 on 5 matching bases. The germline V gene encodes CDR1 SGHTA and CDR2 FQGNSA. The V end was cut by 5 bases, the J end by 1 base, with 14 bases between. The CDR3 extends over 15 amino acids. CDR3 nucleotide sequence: TGTGCCAGCAGCCCAGCGGGACGGGAGAACACTGAAGCTTTCTTT. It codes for CASSPAGRENTEAFF. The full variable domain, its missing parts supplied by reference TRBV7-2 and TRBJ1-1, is GAGVSQSPSNKVTEKGKDVELRCDPISGHTALYWYRQSLGQGLEFLIYFQGNSAPDKSGLPSDRFSAERTGGSVSTLTIQRTQQEDSAVYLCASSPAGRENTEAFFGQGTRLTVV.

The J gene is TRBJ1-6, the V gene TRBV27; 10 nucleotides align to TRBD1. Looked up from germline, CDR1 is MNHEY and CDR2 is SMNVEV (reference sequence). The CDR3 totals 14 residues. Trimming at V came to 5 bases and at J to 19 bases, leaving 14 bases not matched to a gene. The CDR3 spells CASSKAPGQGRNHF. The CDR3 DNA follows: TGTGCCAGCAGTAAAGCCCCGGGACAGGGGCGTAATCACTTT.

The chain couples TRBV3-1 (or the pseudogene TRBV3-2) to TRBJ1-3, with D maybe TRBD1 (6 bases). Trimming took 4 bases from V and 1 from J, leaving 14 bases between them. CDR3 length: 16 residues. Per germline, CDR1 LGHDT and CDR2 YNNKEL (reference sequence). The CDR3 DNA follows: TGTGCCAGCAGCCGACTACAGGGCCTGTCTGGAAACACCATATATTTT. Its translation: CASSRLQGLSGNTIYF.